This passage covers 14 T cell receptor beta chains from one sample sequenced in a study of Ad26.COV2.S vaccination and SARS-CoV-2 variants. Method: immunoSEQ multiplex PCR; TCRdb's copy keeps in-frame clones and lacks some. The table records about 680,000 clones, 89% of them present only once. Treatment described: over 15 received Ad26.COV2.S at low or high dose, single or two shots; 5 received placebo; per-sample allocation not given. Sampling happened 63 days after the first vaccine or placebo injection. The sample here was peripheral blood, taken in a trial of Ad26.COV2.S vaccine versus placebo. These receptors were collected from a person between 18 and 60 years old who received the Ad26.COV2.S COVID-19 vaccine or a placebo.

The CDR3 loop reads CASSSEQSVYGYTF. CDR3 nucleotides: TGCGCCAGCAGCTCGGAGCAGTCAGTCTATGGCTACACCTTC. V is TRBV5-1 and J is TRBJ1-2; D remains unclear. The V gene's germline CDR1 is SGHRS and CDR2 YFSETQ. The CDR3 contains 14 residues. Trimming pared 3 bases from V and 4 bases from J, leaving 13 bases between.

The rearrangement uses TRBV4-1 and TRBJ2-5; the D gene is possibly TRBD1 (7 bases). Trimming shortened V by 1 base and J by 7 bases, and 13 bases separated the two germline ends. CDR3 size: 14 residues. CDR1 is MGHRA and CDR2 is YSYEKL in the germline V gene. CDR3 sequence: CASSQGRDSRTQYF. The DNA of the CDR3 is TGCGCCAGCAGCCAAGGGAGGGACAGTCGGACCCAGTACTTC.

On this clone: Sequence at one end of the junction differs from germline and may be a read error. The V call is TRBV6-5, the J call TRBJ2-2, with D possibly TRBD2 on 6 matching bases. Germline V lookup: CDR1 MNHEY, CDR2 SVGAGI. This CDR3 is built from 12 residues. The CDR3 spells CHAGTNTGELFF. As DNA, the CDR3 is TGTCACGCGGGGACGAATACCGGGGAGCTGTTTTTT.

Of note for this clone: The same CDR3 also results from other DNA sequences found in this sample. This chain uses TRBV19 with TRBJ2-3; D is perhaps TRBD2 (5 bases). CDR1 and CDR2 (germline): LNHDA, SQIVND (reference sequence). The CDR3 loop spans 15 amino acids. Trimming took off 1 base at V and 2 bases at J, with 10 bases between the two ends. CDR3 residues: CASSIAGSTTDTQYF. The CDR3, as DNA: TGTGCCAGTAGTATAGCTGGGAGTACCACAGATACGCAGTATTTT.

The chain is built from TRBV19 and TRBJ1-5; TRBD1 aligns across 8 bases. CDR3 length: 19 residues. CDR1 and CDR2 from the germline V gene are LNHDA and SQIVND (reference sequence). V gave up 4 bases and J gave up 3 bases; unmatched junction bases: 17. In DNA form, the CDR3 reads TGTGCCAGTAGTACTGCCGGGACAGGCACCCGATTACTCAATCAGCCCCAGCATTTT. This encodes CASSTAGTGTRLLNQPQHF. The variable domain in full, completed from reference TRBV19 and TRBJ1-5, reads DGGITQSPKYLFRKEGQNVTLSCEQNLNHDAMYWYRQDPGQGLRLIYYSQIVNDFQKGDIAEGYSVSREKKESFPLTVTSAQKNPTAFYLCASSTAGTGTRLLNQPQHFGDGTRLSIL.

This clone was observed once. The chain recombines TRBV7-8 with TRBJ1-1, with D possibly TRBD1 on 5 matching bases. CDR3 length: 16 residues. The germline V gene has CDR1 SGHVS and CDR2 FQNEAQ. Trimming removed 7 bases from V and 4 bases from J, with 22 bases in between. The CDR3 sequence: CASILGNGRGGTEAFF. CDR3 DNA sequence: TGTGCCAGCATCCTCGGTAACGGGAGGGGCGGCACTGAAGCTTTCTTT.

The V gene is TRBV12-3 or TRBV12-4, the J gene TRBJ1-5, with a weak D call TRBD1 (5 bases). The CDR3 totals 13 residues. The V gene lost 6 bases and the J gene lost 2 bases, with 8 bases spanning the gap. Here the CDR3 DNA reads TGTGCCAGCAGCAGGGTCCGCAATCAGCCCCAGCATTTT. Protein: CASSRVRNQPQHF.

V gene TRBV5-4 combines with J gene TRBJ2-2, with 9 bases identical to TRBD2. Trimming cost V 4 bases and J 4 bases; bases outside gene matches: 5. CDR3 length: 15 amino acids. The V gene's germline CDR1 is SGHNT and CDR2 YYREEE (reference sequence). CDR3 in amino acids: CASSRTSAGTGELFF. CDR3 nucleotide sequence: TGTGCCAGCAGCCGGACTAGCGCGGGCACCGGGGAGCTGTTTTTT.

The chain links TRBV5-1 to TRBJ2-7; possible D gene TRBD1, 5 bases. The germline V gene has CDR1 SGHRS and CDR2 YFSETQ. The V gene lost 0 bases and the J gene lost 4 bases, with 11 bases spanning the gap. The CDR3 is 14 amino acids. The CDR3 DNA sequence: TGCGCCAGCAGCTTGGACAGGAAGAGTTACGAGCAGTACTTC. This sequence encodes CASSLDRKSYEQYF.

The table lists this clone with a count of one. J is TRBJ1-1 and V is TRBV2, with D unresolved. The CDR3 loop spans 11 amino acids. Germline CDR1 and CDR2: SNHLY and FYNNEI. V was trimmed by 6 bases and J by 5 bases, leaving 7 bases between them. The CDR3 DNA reads as TGTGCCAGCAGGACCAGTACTGAAGCTTTCTTT. Encoded protein: CASRTSTEAFF.

This CDR3 reads CASSSTSGRTDTQYF. For the CDR3, the DNA is TGTGCCAGCAGCTCCACTAGCGGACGCACAGATACGCAGTATTTT. The J gene is TRBJ2-3, the V gene TRBV6-5, with TRBD2 matching over 8 bases. Trimming at V came to 6 bases and at J to 1 base, leaving 6 bases not matched to a gene. The CDR3 is made up of 15 amino acids. Germline V lookup: CDR1 MNHEY, CDR2 SVGAGI.

The chain recombines TRBV27 with TRBJ2-6; 9 bases are shared with TRBD1. This CDR3 spans 18 amino acids. Trimming at V came to 6 bases and at J to 2 bases, leaving 11 bases not matched to a gene. Germline-derived CDR1 and CDR2 are MNHEY and SMNVEV (reference sequence). The CDR3 nucleotides are TGTGCCAGCAGCTCCCTTCCCGGGACAGGGACTGGGGCCAACGTCCTGACTTTC. Translated, it gives CASSSLPGTGTGANVLTF.

The chain couples TRBV30 to TRBJ2-2, with D unresolved. This CDR3 is 15 amino acids long. Trimming stripped 0 bases from V and 0 bases from J, with 8 bases between. Per germline, CDR1 GTSNPN and CDR2 SVGIG (reference sequence). CDR3 in amino acids: CAWSVPPANTGELFF. The CDR3, as DNA: TGTGCCTGGAGTGTACCCCCGGCGAACACCGGGGAGCTGTTTTTT.

This clone turned up a few times. V usage is TRBV5-4 and J usage is TRBJ2-7, with D perhaps matching TRBD1 or TRBD2 (5 bases each). CDR3 length: 13 amino acids. The V and J ends lost 1 base and 2 bases respectively, with 7 bases between them. Germline V gene sequence: CDR1 SGHNT, CDR2 YYREEE (reference sequence). The CDR3 loop reads CASSLWGTYEQYF. In DNA, the CDR3 is TGTGCCAGCAGCTTGTGGGGGACCTACGAGCAGTACTTC.